This T cell receptor (beta chain) originates from a study of T cell responses to AZD1222 COVID-19 vaccine. Study-wide points: Along spike, vaccine-associated CD4 TCRs were found throughout, with dominance at 160-218 and 743-854.

Produced via immunoSEQ multiplex PCR; TCRdb's table is partial and in-frame only. The sample has under 80,000 clones, approximately 85% seen once. For this clone: Its antigen is currently unknown.

Germline V CDR1 and CDR2: MNHEY, SVGEGT. With 6 bases removed from V and 7 bases from J, the gap between germline ends came to 15 bases. The CDR3 spans 13 residues. The J gene is TRBJ1-1, the V gene TRBV6-2 or TRBV6-3, with D possibly TRBD1 on 6 matching bases. This material consisted of peripheral blood, taken on day 0 of MenACWY control vaccination. This TCR came from an adult in good health. Here the CDR3 reads CASSPGGLYEAFF. In DNA, the CDR3 is TGTGCCAGCAGCCCGGGGGGGCTATATGAAGCTTTCTTT.